The clone carrying this TCR beta chain came up once. Its antigen is not known. V was trimmed by 8 bases and J by 2 bases, leaving 16 bases between them. This CDR3 is built from 15 residues. The germline V gene has CDR1 LNHDA and CDR2 SQIVND (reference sequence). This sample was included in a study of cytomegalovirus exposure and HLA in healthy donors. Regarding the study as a whole: Earlier findings revealed that most TCR beta V segments proved productive either about 87% or about 30% of the time.

Amplification used 60 Vbeta primers and 13 Jbeta primers. The table came from immunoSEQ multiplex PCR; TCRdb's copy has only in-frame clones and leaves some out. The repertoire holds roughly 180,000 clones, around four fifths seen once, with approximately 1.5% in the top ten. Source material: PBMCs. This clonotype was obtained from a woman between 25 and 40 years old in good health and CMV-seropositive. This chain links TRBV19 with TRBJ1-5, with D possibly being TRBD1 (5 bases). CDR3 residues: CASWRGRDGNQPQHF. As DNA, the CDR3 is TGTGCCAGTTGGAGGGGCCGAGACGGCAATCAGCCCCAGCATTTT.